What follows is one TCR beta chain and its context. The record originates from a study of technical replicates of blood from a few donors. Method: immunoSEQ multiplex PCR; TCRdb's copy keeps in-frame clones and lacks some. The data contain about 14,000 clones, less than 90% of them singletons. The germline V and J ends were trimmed by 2 bases and 2 bases, with 16 bases remaining between them. Germline assignment: CDR1 SQVTM and CDR2 ANQGSEA. The CDR3 has 15 amino acids. The sample taken for sequencing was PBMCs. The origin of this receptor is a human donor in good health. The chain uses TRBV29-1 and TRBJ2-7; D is ambiguous. The CDR3 sequence: CSVETHQNYAYEQYF. CDR3 sequence (DNA): TGCAGCGTTGAAACTCACCAAAATTACGCCTACGAGCAGTACTTC.